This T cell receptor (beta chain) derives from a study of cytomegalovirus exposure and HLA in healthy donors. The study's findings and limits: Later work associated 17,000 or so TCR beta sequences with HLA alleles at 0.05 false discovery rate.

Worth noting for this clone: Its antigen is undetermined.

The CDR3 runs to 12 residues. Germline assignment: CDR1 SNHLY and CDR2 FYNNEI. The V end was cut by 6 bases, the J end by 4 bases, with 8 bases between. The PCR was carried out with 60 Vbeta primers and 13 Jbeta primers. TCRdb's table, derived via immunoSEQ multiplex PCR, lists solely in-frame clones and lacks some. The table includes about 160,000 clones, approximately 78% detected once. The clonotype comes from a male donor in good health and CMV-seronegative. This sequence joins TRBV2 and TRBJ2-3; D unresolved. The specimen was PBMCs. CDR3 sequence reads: CASRPLADTQYF. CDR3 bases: TGTGCCAGCAGGCCCCTAGCAGATACGCAGTATTTT.